Shown below are 17 T cell receptor beta chains from a single sample sequenced in a study of cytomegalovirus exposure and HLA in healthy donors. In the PCR, 60 Vbeta and 13 Jbeta primers were used. Only in-frame clones appear in the TCRdb table, and some are missing; sequencing was by immunoSEQ multiplex PCR. The table lists roughly 190,000 clones, about 81% of them singletons, with less than 2% in the top ten. Sequenced material: PBMCs. All receptors derive from a man in his late teens or twenties in good health and CMV-seronegative.

This clone was found a few times. CDR3 DNA: TGTGCCAGCTATTTCCAGGGGGCAGGTGGCTACACCTTC. It codes for CASYFQGAGGYTF. This chain uses TRBV14 with TRBJ1-2; 8 nucleotides align to TRBD1. The CDR3 loop spans 13 amino acids. V lost 8 bases, J lost 7 bases, and 9 bases stayed unmatched. Germline V gene lookup returns CDR1 SGHDN and CDR2 FVKESK.

The CDR3 sequence is CASSPRQVASGNTIYF. The CDR3 DNA sequence: TGCGCCAGCAGCCCCCGACAGGTCGCCTCTGGAAACACCATATATTTT. V and J are TRBV5-1 and TRBJ1-3, with D perhaps TRBD1 (6 bases). Trimming cost V 4 bases and J 0 bases, with 14 bases left between them. The germline gives CDR1 SGHRS, CDR2 YFSETQ. There are 16 residues in the CDR3. Filled out from reference TRBV5-1 and TRBJ1-3, the complete variable domain reads KAGVTQTPRYLIKTRGQQVTLSCSPISGHRSVSWYQQTPGQGLQFLFEYFSETQRNKGNFPGRFSGRQFSNSRSEMNVSTLELGDSALYLCASSPRQVASGNTIYFGEGSWLTVV.

As regards this clone: Other DNA sequences in this sample translate to the same CDR3. The rearrangement joins TRBV18 to TRBJ2-7, with TRBD2 as a possible D gene (5 bases). Germline-derived CDR1 and CDR2 are KGHSH and LQKENI. The V end was cut by 0 bases, the J end by 3 bases, with 9 bases between. This CDR3 has 14 residues. The CDR3 DNA follows: TGTGCCAGCTCACCACCCTTCGGGGTCTACGAGCAGTACTTC. This encodes CASSPPFGVYEQYF.

In its sample, this clone was seen a few times. The V gene is TRBV5-1, the J gene TRBJ2-1; 9 nucleotides align to TRBD2. The CDR3 has 15 amino acids. CDR1 and CDR2 from the germline V gene are SGHRS and YFSETQ. Germline trimming cut 8 bases from V and 3 bases from J; bases unmatched to any gene: 9. The CDR3 is CASGARGGDYNEQFF. CDR3 sequence (DNA): TGCGCCAGTGGTGCTCGCGGGGGGGACTACAATGAGCAGTTCTTC.

This sequence joins TRBV7-8 and TRBJ2-7; 8 bases are shared with TRBD1. Looked up from germline, CDR1 is SGHVS and CDR2 is FQNEAQ. After removal of 1 base from V and 4 bases from J, the junction contained 3 bases not matched to a gene. This CDR3 comprises 14 residues. The CDR3 DNA is TGTGCCAGCAGCTTAGGGACAGGGCGGTACGAGCAGTACTTC. Its protein product is CASSLGTGRYEQYF.

The V gene is TRBV27, the J gene TRBJ1-5; 12 nucleotides agree with TRBD1. Germline trimming cut 6 bases from V and 6 bases from J; bases unmatched to any gene: 6. The germline V gene has CDR1 MNHEY and CDR2 SMNVEV (reference sequence). There are 15 residues in the CDR3. The CDR3 nucleotides are TGTGCCAGCAGGGTGGGACAGGGGGCCGGTCAGCCCCAGCATTTT. Protein: CASRVGQGAGQPQHF.

V gene TRBV29-1 combines with J gene TRBJ1-4; D call uncertain. Germline CDR1 and CDR2: SQVTM and ANQGSEA. This CDR3 region has 15 residues. Trimming left V 7 bases short and J 4 bases short, with 19 bases between. The CDR3 is CSATGLLDDNEKLFF. The CDR3 nucleotides read TGCAGCGCCACTGGACTCCTGGATGATAATGAAAAACTGTTTTTT.

This chain joins TRBV9 and TRBJ2-1; D gene uncertain. Germline CDR1 and CDR2: SGDLS and YYNGEE. This CDR3 spans 12 amino acids. Trimming took off 4 bases at V and 4 bases at J, with 6 bases between the two ends. CDR3 nucleotides: TGTGCCAGCAGCCGCGATTACAATGAGCAGTTCTTC. Amino acids: CASSRDYNEQFF. Complete variable domain (other parts from reference TRBV9 and TRBJ2-1): DSGVTQTPKHLITATGQRVTLRCSPRSGDLSVYWYQQSLDQGLQFLIQYYNGEERAKGNILERFSAQQFPDLHSELNLSSLELGDSALYFCASSRDYNEQFFGPGTRLTVL.

V gene TRBV19 combines with J gene TRBJ1-5, with TRBD1 identical over 9 bases. Trimming at V came to 8 bases and at J to 3 bases, leaving 8 bases not matched to a gene. The CDR3 sequence is 15 residues long. Germline V gene lookup returns CDR1 LNHDA and CDR2 SQIVND (reference sequence). The CDR3 DNA is TGTGCCAGTCGAGCCGGGACAGGGTTCAATCAGCCCCAGCATTTT. Its translation is CASRAGTGFNQPQHF.

The rearrangement links TRBV2 to TRBJ2-3, with a weak D call TRBD1 (6 bases). V dropped 4 bases and J dropped 0 bases, with 20 bases sitting between them. Germline-derived CDR1 and CDR2 are SNHLY and FYNNEI. The CDR3 sequence is 18 residues long. In DNA, the CDR3 is TGTGCCAGCAGTGGACCCCCCCGGGACACCACTAGCACAGATACGCAGTATTTT. It encodes CASSGPPRDTTSTDTQYF.

The chain has TRBV7-8 and TRBJ2-1; D perhaps matches TRBD2 (5 bases). CDR1 SGHVS and CDR2 FQNEAQ come from the germline V gene. Deletions cut 2 bases from V and 0 bases from J, with 17 bases between. The CDR3 length is 18 residues. The CDR3 region is CASSLWDIGVSSYNEQFF. CDR3 nucleotides: TGTGCCAGCAGCTTATGGGATATCGGGGTGAGCTCCTACAATGAGCAGTTCTTC.

This chain connects TRBV5-1 to TRBJ2-3; 11 bases match TRBD2. After removal of 4 bases from V and 1 base from J, the junction contained 8 bases not matched to a gene. CDR3 length: 17 amino acids. CDR1 SGHRS and CDR2 YFSETQ come from the germline V gene. The CDR3 DNA follows: TGCGCCAGCAGCACCGGACTAGCGGGTCGTGGCACAGATACGCAGTATTTT. It translates to CASSTGLAGRGTDTQYF.

The chain employs TRBV18 and TRBJ2-5; 7 positions agree with TRBD2. The CDR3 consists of 18 residues. Unmatched junction bases numbered 14, after V lost 1 base and J lost 3 bases. Germline V gene sequence: CDR1 KGHSH, CDR2 LQKENI. The CDR3 nucleotides read TGTGCCAGCTCACCACGGAGCGGGGAACTAGCCACGAAAGAGACCCAGTACTTC. Translated, it gives CASSPRSGELATKETQYF.

The genes are TRBV6-5 and TRBJ1-3, with a tentative D call TRBD1 (6 bases). This CDR3 has 16 amino acids. The germline gives CDR1 MNHEY, CDR2 SVGAGI. Trimming took 4 bases from V and 0 from J, leaving 13 bases between them. The DNA for the CDR3 is TGTGCCAGCAGTTCGGACAGTGCCCTCTCTGGAAACACCATATATTTT. It specifies CASSSDSALSGNTIYF.

V is TRBV28 and J is TRBJ2-7; 9 nucleotides align to TRBD2. J was trimmed by 2 bases and V by 5 bases; bases with no gene match: 7. The CDR3 length is 15 residues. Germline CDR1 MDHEN, CDR2 SYDVKM. In DNA form, the CDR3 reads TGTGCCAGCAGTGGAAGACTAGCGGCCACCTACGAGCAGTACTTC. Protein: CASSGRLAATYEQYF.

The DNA for the CDR3 is TGTGCCAGCAGCAAATTCGCTACAGGGCCTACAGATACGCAGTATTTT. The encoded protein is CASSKFATGPTDTQYF. This chain uses TRBV21-1 with TRBJ2-3; the table calls TRBD1, which could not be checked here. TRBV21-1 is annotated as a pseudogene. This CDR3 has 16 residues.

This sequence joins TRBV9 and TRBJ2-2, with D possibly TRBD2 on 5 matching bases. Germline values: CDR1 SGDLS, CDR2 YYNGEE. V gave up 1 base and J gave up 5 bases, with 15 bases separating them. There are 16 residues in the CDR3. The CDR3 loop is CASSVTRDHGTGELFF. The CDR3 nucleotides are TGTGCCAGCAGCGTAACTAGGGATCATGGGACCGGGGAGCTGTTTTTT.